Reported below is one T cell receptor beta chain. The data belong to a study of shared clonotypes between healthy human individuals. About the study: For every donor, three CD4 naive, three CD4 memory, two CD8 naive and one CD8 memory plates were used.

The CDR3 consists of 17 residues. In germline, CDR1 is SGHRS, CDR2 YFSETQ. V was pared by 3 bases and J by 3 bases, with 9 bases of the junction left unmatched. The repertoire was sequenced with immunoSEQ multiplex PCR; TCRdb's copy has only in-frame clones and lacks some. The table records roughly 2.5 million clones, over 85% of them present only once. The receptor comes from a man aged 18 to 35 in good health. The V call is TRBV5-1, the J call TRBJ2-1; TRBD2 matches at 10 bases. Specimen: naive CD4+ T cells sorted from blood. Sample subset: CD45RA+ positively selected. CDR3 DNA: TGCGCCAGCAGCTGGGGGACCGGGACTAGCGACTACAATGAGCAGTTCTTC. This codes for CASSWGTGTSDYNEQFF.